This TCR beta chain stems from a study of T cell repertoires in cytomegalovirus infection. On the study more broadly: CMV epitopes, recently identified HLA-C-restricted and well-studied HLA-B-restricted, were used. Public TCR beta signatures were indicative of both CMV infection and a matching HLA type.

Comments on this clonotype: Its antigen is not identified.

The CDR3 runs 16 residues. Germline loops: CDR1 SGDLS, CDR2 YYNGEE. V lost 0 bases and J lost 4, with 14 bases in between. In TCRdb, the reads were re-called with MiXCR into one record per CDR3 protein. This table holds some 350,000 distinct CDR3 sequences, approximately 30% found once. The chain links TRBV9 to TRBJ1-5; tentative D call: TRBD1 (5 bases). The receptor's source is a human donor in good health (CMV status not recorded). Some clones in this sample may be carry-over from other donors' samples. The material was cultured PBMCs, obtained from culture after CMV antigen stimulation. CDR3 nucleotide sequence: TGTGCCAGCAGCGTAGTTGTGGTGGGGGTAAATCAGCCCCAGCATTTT. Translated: CASSVVVVGVNQPQHF.